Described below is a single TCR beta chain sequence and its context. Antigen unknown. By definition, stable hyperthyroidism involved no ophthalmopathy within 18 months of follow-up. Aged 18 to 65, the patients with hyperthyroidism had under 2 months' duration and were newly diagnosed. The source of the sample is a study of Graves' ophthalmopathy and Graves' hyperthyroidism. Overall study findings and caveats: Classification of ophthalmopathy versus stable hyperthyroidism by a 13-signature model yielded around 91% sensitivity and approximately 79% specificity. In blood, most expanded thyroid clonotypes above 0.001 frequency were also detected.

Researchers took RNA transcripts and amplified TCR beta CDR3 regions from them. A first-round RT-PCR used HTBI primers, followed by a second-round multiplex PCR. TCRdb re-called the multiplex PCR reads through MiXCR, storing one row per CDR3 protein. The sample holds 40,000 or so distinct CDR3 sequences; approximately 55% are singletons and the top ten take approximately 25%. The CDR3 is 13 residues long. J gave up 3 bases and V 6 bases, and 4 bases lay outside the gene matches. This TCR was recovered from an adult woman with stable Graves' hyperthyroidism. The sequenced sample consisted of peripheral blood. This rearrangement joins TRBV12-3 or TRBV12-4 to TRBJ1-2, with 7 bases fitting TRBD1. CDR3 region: CASRQTGYYGYTF. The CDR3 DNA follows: TGTGCCAGCAGACAGACAGGGTACTATGGCTACACCTTC.